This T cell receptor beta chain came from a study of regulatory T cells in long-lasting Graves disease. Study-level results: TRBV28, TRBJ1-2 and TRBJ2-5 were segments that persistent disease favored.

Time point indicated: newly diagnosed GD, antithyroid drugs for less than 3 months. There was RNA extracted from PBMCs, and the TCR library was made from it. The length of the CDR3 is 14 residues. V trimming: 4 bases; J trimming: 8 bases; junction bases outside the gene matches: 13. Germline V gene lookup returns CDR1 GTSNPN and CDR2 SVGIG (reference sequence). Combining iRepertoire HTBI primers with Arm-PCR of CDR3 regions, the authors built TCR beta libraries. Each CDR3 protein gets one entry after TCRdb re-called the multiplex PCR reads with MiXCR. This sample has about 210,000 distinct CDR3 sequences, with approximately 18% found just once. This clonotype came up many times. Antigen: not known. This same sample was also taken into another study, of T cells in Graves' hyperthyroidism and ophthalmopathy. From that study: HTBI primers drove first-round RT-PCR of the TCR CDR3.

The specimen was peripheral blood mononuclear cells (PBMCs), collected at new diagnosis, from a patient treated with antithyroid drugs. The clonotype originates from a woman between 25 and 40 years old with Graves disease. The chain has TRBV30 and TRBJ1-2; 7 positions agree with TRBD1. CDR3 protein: CAWKGAGGFRGYTF. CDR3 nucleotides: TGTGCCTGGAAAGGAGCAGGGGGTTTCAGAGGCTACACCTTC.